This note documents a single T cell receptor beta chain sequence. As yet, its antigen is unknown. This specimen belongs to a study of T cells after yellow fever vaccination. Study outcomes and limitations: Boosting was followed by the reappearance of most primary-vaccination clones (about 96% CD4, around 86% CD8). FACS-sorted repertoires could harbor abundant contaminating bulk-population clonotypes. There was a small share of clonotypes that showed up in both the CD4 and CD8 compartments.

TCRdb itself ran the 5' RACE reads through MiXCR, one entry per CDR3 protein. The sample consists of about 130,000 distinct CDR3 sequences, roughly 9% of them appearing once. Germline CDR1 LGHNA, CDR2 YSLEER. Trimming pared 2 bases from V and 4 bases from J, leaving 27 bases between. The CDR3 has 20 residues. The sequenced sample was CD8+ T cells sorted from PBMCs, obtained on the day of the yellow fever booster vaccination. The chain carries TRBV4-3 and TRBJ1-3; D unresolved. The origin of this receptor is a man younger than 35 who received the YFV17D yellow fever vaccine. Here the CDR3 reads CASSQSRTLDLFPHGNTIYF. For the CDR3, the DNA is TGCGCCAGCAGCCAAAGCCGAACCCTCGACCTATTCCCTCACGGAAACACCATATATTTT.